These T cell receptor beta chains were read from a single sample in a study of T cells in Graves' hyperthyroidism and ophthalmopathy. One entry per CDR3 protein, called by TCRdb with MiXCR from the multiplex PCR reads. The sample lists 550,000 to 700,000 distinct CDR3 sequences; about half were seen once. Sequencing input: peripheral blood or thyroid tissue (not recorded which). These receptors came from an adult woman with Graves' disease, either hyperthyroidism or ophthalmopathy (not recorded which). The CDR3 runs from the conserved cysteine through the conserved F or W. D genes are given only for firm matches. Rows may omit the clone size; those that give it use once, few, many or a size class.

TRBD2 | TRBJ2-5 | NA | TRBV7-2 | TGTGCCAGCAAGGGTCCGGAGCGGGGGGCTGAAGAGACCCAGTACTTC | CASKGPERGAEETQYF
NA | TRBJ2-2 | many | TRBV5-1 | TGCGCCAGCAGCTTGGGACCAGGAGGGGAGCTGTTTTTT | CASSLGPGGELFF
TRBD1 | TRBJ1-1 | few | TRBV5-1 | TGTGCCAGCAGCCACGACGGACAGGGAGGAACTGAAGCTTTCTTT | CASSHDGQGGTEAFF
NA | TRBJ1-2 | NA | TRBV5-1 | TGCGCCAGCAGCTTGAAGTACAGCTCTGGAAACACCTTC | CASSLKYSSGNTF
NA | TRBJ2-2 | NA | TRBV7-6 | TGTGCCAGCAGTGCTAGGACCCTCTCGAGGGACACCGGGGAGCTGTTTTTT | CASSARTLSRDTGELFF
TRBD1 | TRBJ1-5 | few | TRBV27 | TGTGCCAGCAGTCCCACGGGCAGGGGGCATCAGCCCCAGCATTTT | CASSPTGRGHQPQHF
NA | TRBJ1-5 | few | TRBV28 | TGTGCCAGCCGGGCCCCCAGCAATCAGCCCCAGCATTTT | CASRAPSNQPQHF
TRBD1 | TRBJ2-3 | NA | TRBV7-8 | TGTGCCAGCAGCGCCCCAGGGGGCTATACGTTCGCTAGCACAGATACGCAGTATTTT | CASSAPGGYTFASTDTQYF
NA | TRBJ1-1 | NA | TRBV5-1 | TGTGCCAGCAGCCCTCTGACAGTAAACACTGAAGCTTTCTTT | CASSPLTVNTEAFF
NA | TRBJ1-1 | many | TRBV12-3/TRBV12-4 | TGTGCCAGCAGGTTAGGGGGGTCGATCGCTTTCTTT | CASRLGGSIAFF
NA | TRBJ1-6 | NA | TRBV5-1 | TGCGCCAGCAGCTTGGGTGGGACGATGAATTCACCCCTCCACTTT | CASSLGGTMNSPLHF
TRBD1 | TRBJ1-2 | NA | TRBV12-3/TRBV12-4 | TGTGCCAGCAGTGCCCGTGGGACAGGGCCCTATGGCTACACCTTC | CASSARGTGPYGYTF
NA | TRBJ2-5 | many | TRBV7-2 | TGTGCCAGCAGCTCCTCTAGCTTTGAGACCCAGTACTTC | CASSSSSFETQYF
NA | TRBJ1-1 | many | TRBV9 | TGTGCCAGCAGCGCCACAGACGATTCGGGACACCTTGAAGCTTTCTTT | CASSATDDSGHLEAFF
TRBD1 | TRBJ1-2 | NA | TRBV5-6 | TGTGCCAGCGCCATTGGTCTCCCGGGACAGGGTTATGGCTACACCTTC | CASAIGLPGQGYGYTF
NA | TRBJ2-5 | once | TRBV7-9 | TGTGCCAGCAGCCAAGAACGGACCCAAGAGACCCAGTACTTC | CASSQERTQETQYF
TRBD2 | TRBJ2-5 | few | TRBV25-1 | TGTGCTAGAGAGGTAGCGGGAGGAGAGACCCAGTACTTC | CAREVAGGETQYF
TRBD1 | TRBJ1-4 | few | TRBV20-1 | TGCAGTGCATCCGGGACAGGGATGTTTTTT | CSASGTGMFF
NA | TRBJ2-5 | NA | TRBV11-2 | TGCAGCGTATCCAGGGACGGGGAGACCCAGTACTTC | CSVSRDGETQYF
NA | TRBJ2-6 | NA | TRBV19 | TGTGCCAGTAGTATAGAAAGGGGATTAGCCGCTGAAGCTTTC | CASSIERGLAAEAF
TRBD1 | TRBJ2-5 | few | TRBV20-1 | TGCAGTGCTAGAGCACAGGGGGAGCCCCAGTACTTC | CSARAQGEPQYF
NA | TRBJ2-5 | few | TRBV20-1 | TGCAGTGCTAGACAACGAGGGTGGGAGACCCAGTACTTC | CSARQRGWETQYF
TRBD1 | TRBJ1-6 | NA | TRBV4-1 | TGCGCCAGCAGCCAAGGGGGACAGGGTTTAGGTTCACCCCTCCACTTT | CASSQGGQGLGSPLHF
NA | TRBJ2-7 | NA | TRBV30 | TGTGCCTGGAGTGTACCAGGTGGGAGATCCTACGAGCAGTACTTC | CAWSVPGGRSYEQYF
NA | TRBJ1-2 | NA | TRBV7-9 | TGTGCCAGCAGCTTCGGGGGTTCGGCCAACTATGGCTACACCTTC | CASSFGGSANYGYTF
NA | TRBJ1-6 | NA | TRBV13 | TGTGCCAGCAGCTCACCACAGTCGCCACCCCTCCACTTT | CASSSPQSPPLHF
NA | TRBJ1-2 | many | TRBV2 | TGTGCCAGCATGACAGCGACCTATGGCTACACCTTC | CASMTATYGYTF
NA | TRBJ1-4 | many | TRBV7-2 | TGTGCCAGCAGCTCGGAACGGGGGAGAGTTGAAAAACTGTTTTTT | CASSSERGRVEKLFF
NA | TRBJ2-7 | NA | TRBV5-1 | TGCGCCAGCAGCTTTAACGGGGCCCGTGAAGCCTACGAGCAGTACTTC | CASSFNGAREAYEQYF
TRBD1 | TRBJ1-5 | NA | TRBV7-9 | TGTGCCAGCAGCCCAGGTGGGGGACAGGACGTCGGTCAGCCCCAGCATTTT | CASSPGGGQDVGQPQHF
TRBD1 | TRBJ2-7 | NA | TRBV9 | TGTGCCAGCAGCGGACCAGGGGGCAACTACGAGCAGTACTTC | CASSGPGGNYEQYF
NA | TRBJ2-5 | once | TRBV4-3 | TGCGCCAGCAGCCAAGTAGCCAGGAGGGGTCAGCCCCAGTACTTC | CASSQVARRGQPQYF
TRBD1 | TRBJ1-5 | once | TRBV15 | TGTGCCACCAGCAGAGATCTCCAGGACAGGGCATCACGGCATTTT | CATSRDLQDRASRHF
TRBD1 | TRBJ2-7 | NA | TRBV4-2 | TGTGCCAGCAGCCAGGGACAGTTCTCCTACGAGCAGTACTTC | CASSQGQFSYEQYF
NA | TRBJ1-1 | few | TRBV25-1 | TGTGCCACCCCACGGTACGCGGATTGCGTGAACACTGAAGCTTTCTTT | CATPRYADCVNTEAFF
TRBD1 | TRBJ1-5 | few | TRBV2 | TGTGCCAGCAGGACAGGGGAGGGCGAGCAGCCCCAGCATTTT | CASRTGEGEQPQHF
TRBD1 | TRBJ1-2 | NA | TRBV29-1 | TGCAGCGTTTCCCCGACAGGGGGGAACTATGGCTACACCTTC | CSVSPTGGNYGYTF
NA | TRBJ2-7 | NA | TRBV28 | TGTGCCAGCAGTTCTCCTAGCGCAACCTACGAGCAGTACTTC | CASSSPSATYEQYF
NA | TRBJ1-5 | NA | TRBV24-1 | TGTGCCAGCAGTTATCTGTTGAGGGTCTATCAGCCCCAGCATTTT | CASSYLLRVYQPQHF
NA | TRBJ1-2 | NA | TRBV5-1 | TGCGCCAGCAGCTTGGGACAGCCAGATGGCTACACCTTC | CASSLGQPDGYTF